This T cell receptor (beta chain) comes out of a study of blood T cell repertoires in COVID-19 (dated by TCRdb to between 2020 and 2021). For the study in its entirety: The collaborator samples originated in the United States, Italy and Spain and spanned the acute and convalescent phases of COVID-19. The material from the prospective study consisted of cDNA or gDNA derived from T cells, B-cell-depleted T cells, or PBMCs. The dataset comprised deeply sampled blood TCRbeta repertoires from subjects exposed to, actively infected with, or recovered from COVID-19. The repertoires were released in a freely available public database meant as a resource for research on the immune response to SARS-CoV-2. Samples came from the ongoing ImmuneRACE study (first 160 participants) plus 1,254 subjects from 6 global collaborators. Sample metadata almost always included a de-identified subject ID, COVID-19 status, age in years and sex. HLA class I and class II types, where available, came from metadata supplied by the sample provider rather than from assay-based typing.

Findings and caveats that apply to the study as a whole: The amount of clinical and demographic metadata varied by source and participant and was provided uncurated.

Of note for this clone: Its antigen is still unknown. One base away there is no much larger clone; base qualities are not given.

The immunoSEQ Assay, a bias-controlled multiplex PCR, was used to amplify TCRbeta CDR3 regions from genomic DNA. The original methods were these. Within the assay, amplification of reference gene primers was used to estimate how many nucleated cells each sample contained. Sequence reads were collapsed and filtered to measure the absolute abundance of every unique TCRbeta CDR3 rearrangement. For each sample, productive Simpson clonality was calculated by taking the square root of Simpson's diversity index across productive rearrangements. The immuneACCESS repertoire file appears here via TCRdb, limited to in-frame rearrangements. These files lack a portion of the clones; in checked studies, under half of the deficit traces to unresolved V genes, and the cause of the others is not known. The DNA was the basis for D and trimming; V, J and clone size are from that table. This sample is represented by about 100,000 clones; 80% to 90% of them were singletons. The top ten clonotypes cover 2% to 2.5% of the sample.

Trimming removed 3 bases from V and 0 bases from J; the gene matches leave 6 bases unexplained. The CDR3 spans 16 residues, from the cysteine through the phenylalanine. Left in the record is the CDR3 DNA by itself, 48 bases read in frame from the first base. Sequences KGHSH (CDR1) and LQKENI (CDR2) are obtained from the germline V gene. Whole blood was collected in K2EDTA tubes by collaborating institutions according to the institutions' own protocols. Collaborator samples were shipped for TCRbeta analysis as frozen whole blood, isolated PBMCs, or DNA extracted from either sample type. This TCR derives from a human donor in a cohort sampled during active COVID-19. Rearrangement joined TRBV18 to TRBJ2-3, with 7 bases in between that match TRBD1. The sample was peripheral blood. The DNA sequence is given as TGTGCCAGCTCACCCAACAGGGGCCAAAGCACAGATACGCAGTATTTT. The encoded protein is CASSPNRGQSTDTQYF. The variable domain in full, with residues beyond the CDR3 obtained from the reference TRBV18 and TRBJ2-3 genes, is NAGVMQNPRHLVRRRGQEARLRCSPMKGHSHVYWYRQLPEEGLKFMVYLQKENIIDESGMPKERFSAEFPKEGPSILRIQQVVRGDSAAYFCASSPNRGQSTDTQYFGPGTRLTVL.